The sequence of this TCR beta chain was determined in a study of T cell responses to AZD1222 COVID-19 vaccine. Whole-study results and caveats: The study reported that nearly half of spike-specific TCRs target unmutated variant regions. An increase in Spike-specific TCR breadth and depth was observed after two AZD1222 doses. The donors showed a predominance of white British ancestry and of females, with possible underestimation of clonal diversity. Only six or seven AZD1222 recipients were seropositive at baseline.

Trimming shortened V by 7 bases and J by 4 bases, and 13 bases separated the two germline ends. The germline gives CDR1 MNHEY, CDR2 SVGAGI. The length of the CDR3 is 14 residues. Clones were sequenced by immunoSEQ multiplex PCR, and TCRdb holds only the in-frame ones, with some missing. The data contain around 100,000 clones, about 87% of them seen just once; the ten biggest clones take up about 3%. Points on this clone: Its cognate antigen is unknown.

The sequence was obtained from an adult in good health. The rearrangement joins TRBV6-5 to TRBJ2-2; D gene unclear. The specimen comprised peripheral blood, sampled on day 0 of AZD1222 vaccination. The CDR3 here is CASKAQKSTGELFF. The CDR3 DNA is TGTGCCAGCAAGGCCCAAAAAAGCACCGGGGAGCTGTTTTTT.